The T cell receptor beta chain under discussion was sequenced for a study of PD-1 blockade in classical Hodgkin lymphoma. Overall study: Nivolumab dosing for patients was 3 mg/kg, administered intravenously every 2 weeks. The study, taken as a whole, reports: CD8+ TCR diversity did not rise significantly by C4D1, unlike CD4+. Relative to healthy donors, newly diagnosed patients reportedly had lower baseline TCR diversity, which was reported as lower still in relapsed/refractory patients. The diversity seen at baseline in complete responders resembled that of newly diagnosed patients.

The germline gives CDR1 SGHRS, CDR2 YFSETQ. The CDR3 is 16 amino acids. V trimming: 4 bases; J trimming: 8 bases; junction bases outside the gene matches: 11. Clones were read by immunoSEQ multiplex PCR, and TCRdb kept only the in-frame ones, dropping some. The data contain roughly 16,000 clones, around 82% of them seen just once; the ten biggest clones take up approximately 12%. This clone is a singleton in its sample. Its matching antigen is unknown. The time point: cycle 4 day 1 (C4D1), after less than seven weeks of nivolumab. Every one of the patients relapsed after autologous stem cell transplantation (brentuximab vedotin exposure was variable).

The starting material was peripheral blood mononuclear cells (PBMCs), obtained before the fourth cycle of nivolumab. The sequence was obtained from a human donor with classical Hodgkin lymphoma. The rearrangement joins TRBV5-1 to TRBJ2-1; 11 nucleotides agree with TRBD2. CDR3 nucleotides: TGCGCCAGCAGCATAGCTCTAGCGGGGGGAGGCGATGAGCAGTTCTTC. As protein: CASSIALAGGGDEQFF.